This paragraph reports one TCR beta chain. What it binds is unknown. The cohort's ophthalmopathy patients, a group with duration under 3 months, had a Clinical Activity Score of at least 3 and a NOSPECS grade of at least 4. The authors obtained PBMCs from around 10 ml of fresh peripheral blood. There were TCR beta CDR3 regions amplified from RNA transcripts. During a first-round RT-PCR of the TCR CDR3, the HTBI primer set was used. TCRdb analysed the multiplex PCR reads with MiXCR anew, one entry per CDR3 protein. The sample holds some 350,000 distinct CDR3 sequences; roughly 13% are singletons and the top ten take roughly 35%. This sample is part of a study of T cells in Graves' hyperthyroidism and ophthalmopathy. Study results and limitations: Before onset, by a median of around six months, the model predicted ophthalmopathy.

With V trimmed by 2 bases and J by 4 bases, 7 bases remained unmatched. The CDR3 is made up of 15 amino acids. Per germline, CDR1 DFQATT and CDR2 SNEGSKA (reference sequence). The chain recombines TRBV20-1 with TRBJ1-4; 7 nucleotides match TRBD1. Input material: blood. This clonotype originated in a woman aged 40-49 years with Graves' ophthalmopathy. The CDR3 nucleotides read TGCAGTGCTAGAAGGGACAGAAGTAATAATGAAAAACTGTTTTTT. This encodes CSARRDRSNNEKLFF.